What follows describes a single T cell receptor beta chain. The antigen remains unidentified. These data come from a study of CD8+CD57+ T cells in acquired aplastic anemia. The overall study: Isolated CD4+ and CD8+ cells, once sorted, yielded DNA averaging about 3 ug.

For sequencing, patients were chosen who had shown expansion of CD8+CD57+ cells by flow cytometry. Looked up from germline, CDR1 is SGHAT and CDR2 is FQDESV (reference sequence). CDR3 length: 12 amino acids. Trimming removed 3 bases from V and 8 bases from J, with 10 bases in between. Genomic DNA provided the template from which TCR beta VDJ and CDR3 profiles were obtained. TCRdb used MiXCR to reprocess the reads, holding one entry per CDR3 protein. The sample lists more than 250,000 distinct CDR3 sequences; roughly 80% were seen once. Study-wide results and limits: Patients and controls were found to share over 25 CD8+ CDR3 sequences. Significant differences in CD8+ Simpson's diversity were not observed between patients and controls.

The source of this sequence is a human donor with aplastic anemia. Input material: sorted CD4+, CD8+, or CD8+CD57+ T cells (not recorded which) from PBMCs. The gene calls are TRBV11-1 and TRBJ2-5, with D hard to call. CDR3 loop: CASSFRAATQYF. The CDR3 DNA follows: TGTGCCAGCAGCTTTAGGGCGGCAACCCAGTACTTC.